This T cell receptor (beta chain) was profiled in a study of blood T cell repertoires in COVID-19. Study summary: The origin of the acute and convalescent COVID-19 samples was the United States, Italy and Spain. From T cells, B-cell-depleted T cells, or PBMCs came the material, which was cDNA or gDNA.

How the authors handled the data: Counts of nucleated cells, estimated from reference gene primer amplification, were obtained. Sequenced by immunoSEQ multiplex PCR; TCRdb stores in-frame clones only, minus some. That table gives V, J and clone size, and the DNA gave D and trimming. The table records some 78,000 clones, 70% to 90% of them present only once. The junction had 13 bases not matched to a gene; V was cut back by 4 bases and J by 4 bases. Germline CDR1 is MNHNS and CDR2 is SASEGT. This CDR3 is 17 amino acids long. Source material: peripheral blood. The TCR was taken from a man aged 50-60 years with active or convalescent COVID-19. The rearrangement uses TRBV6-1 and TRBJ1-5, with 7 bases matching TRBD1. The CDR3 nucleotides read TGTGCCAGCAGTGCCCGACAGGGCCGAGCCCTTAATCAGCCCCAGCATTTT. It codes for CASSARQGRALNQPQHF.